These 8 T cell receptor beta chains came from one sample sequenced in a study of T cells in Graves' hyperthyroidism and ophthalmopathy. RNA transcripts provided the source from which TCR beta CDR3 regions were amplified. An initial round of RT-PCR targeting the TCR CDR3 relied on the HTBI primer set. MiXCR, applied by TCRdb to the multiplex PCR reads, yields one record per CDR3 protein. Of about 510,000 distinct CDR3 sequences listed, about 14% were seen once; the top ten hold approximately 13%. Sequencing used blood. The receptors were gathered from a woman aged 40 to 50 with Graves' hyperthyroidism.

This clonotype was found a few times. V and J are TRBV19 and TRBJ2-1; D not certain. V lost 4 bases and J lost 9, with 10 bases in between. From germline, CDR1 is LNHDA and CDR2 SQIVND (reference sequence). The length of the CDR3 is 12 residues. This CDR3 is CASSTSFTEQFF. Written as DNA, the CDR3 is TGTGCCAGTAGTACGTCATTTACTGAGCAGTTCTTC.

This clonotype was detected ten times or more. V usage is TRBV6-1 and J usage is TRBJ1-6; TRBD1 agrees at 8 bases. This CDR3 has 15 amino acids. With V trimmed by 3 bases and J by 7 bases, 5 bases remained unmatched. Per germline, CDR1 MNHNS and CDR2 SASEGT. The CDR3 DNA is TGTGCCAGCAGTGAGGCAGGACAGGGAAATTCACCCCTCCACTTT. It translates to CASSEAGQGNSPLHF.

The V and J genes are TRBV4-1 and TRBJ2-3, with TRBD2 matching over 15 bases. With V trimmed by 4 bases and J by 2 bases, 7 bases remained unmatched. This CDR3 comprises 18 residues. Germline CDR1 MGHRA, CDR2 YSYEKL. The DNA of the CDR3 is TGCGCCAGCAGCCTATCCGGGACTAGCGGGAGGTACACAGATACGCAGTATTTT. Its protein product is CASSLSGTSGRYTDTQYF.

This clonotype was counted ten times or more. The chain is built from TRBV7-9 and TRBJ1-4; TRBD1 matches at 8 bases. Trimming took 1 base from V and 8 from J; bases not matched to a gene: 3. CDR3 length equals 14 residues. In germline, CDR1 is SEHNR, CDR2 FQNEAQ (reference sequence). The DNA of the CDR3 is TGTGCCAGCAGCTTAGGGGACAGGTTCGAAAAACTGTTTTTT. Translating gives CASSLGDRFEKLFF.

The V gene is TRBV24-1, the J gene TRBJ1-2; a weak D match, TRBD1 (6 bases). V dropped 10 bases and J dropped 11 bases, with 13 bases sitting between them. The CDR3 spans 10 residues. Per germline, CDR1 KGHDR and CDR2 SFDVKD. CDR3 loop: CATNSQGYTF. The CDR3 region has the DNA TGTGCCACTAATTCACAGGGATACACCTTC.

This clonotype was picked up many times. The genes are TRBV20-1 and TRBJ1-5; 7 bases agree with TRBD1. Germline V gene lookup returns CDR1 DFQATT and CDR2 SNEGSKA (reference sequence). There are 16 residues in the CDR3. Trimming removed 3 bases from V and 4 bases from J; junction bases left unmatched: 12. The CDR3 region is CSARGNRDRLNQPQHF. CDR3 sequence (DNA): TGCAGTGCTAGGGGTAACCGGGACAGACTTAATCAGCCCCAGCATTTT.

In regard to this clonotype: It may be a read error: a sequence one base away is much more abundant. This chain uses TRBV5-1 with TRBJ1-1; possible D gene TRBD1, 5 bases. Germline V CDR1 and CDR2: SGHRS, YFSETQ. Deletions cut 2 bases from V and 6 bases from J, with 17 bases between. This CDR3 has 15 amino acids. The CDR3 sequence: CASSFQTGGSPEAFF. The CDR3 DNA follows: TGCGCCAGCAGCTTCCAGACCGGGGGATCCCCTGAAGCTTTCTTT. Using reference TRBV5-1 and TRBJ1-1 for the parts outside the CDR3, the full variable domain is KAGVTQTPRYLIKTRGQQVTLSCSPISGHRSVSWYQQTPGQGLQFLFEYFSETQRNKGNFPGRFSGRQFSNSRSEMNVSTLELGDSALYLCASSFQTGGSPEAFFGQGTRLTVV.

A few counts support this clonotype. This sequence joins TRBV3-1 and TRBJ2-7; D is undetermined. The length of the CDR3 is 13 residues. CDR1 is LGHDT and CDR2 is YNNKEL in the germline V gene (reference sequence). V gave up 0 bases and J gave up 4 bases, with 7 bases separating them. CDR3 nucleotide sequence: TGTGCCAGCAGCCAAGACGGTTTGTACGAGCAGTACTTC. Amino acid sequence: CASSQDGLYEQYF.